This TCR beta chain was captured by sequencing in a study of CD8 T cells in ankylosing spondylitis. General study findings and limits: Ankylosing spondylitis blood appeared to be characterized by a TCR beta motif of 7 to 9 highly homologous variants.

The CDR3 length is 15 residues. Germline-derived CDR1 and CDR2 are KGHDR and SFDVKD. Trimming removed 9 bases at V and 0 bases at J, with 16 bases between. Comments on this clonotype: Its target is not known.

TCRdb fed the 5' RACE reads into MiXCR, producing one record per CDR3 protein. The sample consists of some 140,000 distinct CDR3 sequences, 17% of them appearing once. The chain recombines TRBV24-1 with TRBJ2-5; D may be TRBD1 or TRBD2 (5 bases each). Sequenced input: blood, either unsorted or a sorted T cell fraction (not recorded which). The clonotype was recovered from a male donor with ankylosing spondylitis. The CDR3 bases are TGTGCCACCCTGGGGGTTACCGGGTACCAAGAGACCCAGTACTTC. Translating it yields CATLGVTGYQETQYF.